The 20 T cell receptor beta chains given below trace back to one sample, sequenced in a study of T cells expressing NK-cell markers. TCRdb reprocessed the 5' RACE reads, keeping one entry per CDR3 protein, no DNA. This sample lists some 340,000 distinct CDR3 sequences; its ten largest clones have roughly 5.2%. Sequencing was done on a sample of blood T cells: a sorted CD56 or NKG2C T cell subset, CD4+ or CD8+ T cells, or bulk PBMC T cells (not recorded which). The receptor set was obtained from a man aged 18-70 years in good health.

This chain connects TRBV20-1 to TRBJ2-2; TCRdb returns TRBD2, unconfirmable since there is no DNA. Germline CDR1 reads DFQATT; CDR2 reads SNEGSKA (reference sequence). CDR3 length: 14 amino acids. The CDR3 sequence: CSAISGGPAGELFF.

CDR3 loop: CASSLVGSGSGATQYF. The V gene is TRBV5-4, the J gene TRBJ2-3; as DNA is missing, the TRBD1 call by TCRdb cannot be tested. Germline-derived CDR1 and CDR2 are SGHNT and YYREEE (reference sequence). The CDR3 sequence is 16 residues long. Full variable domain (rest looked up from reference TRBV5-4 and TRBJ2-3): ETGVTQSPTHLIKTRGQQVTLRCSSQSGHNTVSWYQQALGQGPQFIFQYYREEENGRGNFPPRFSGLQFPNYSSELNVNALELDDSALYLCASSLVGSGSGATQYFGPGTRLTVL.

CDR3 in amino acids: CASSLISGAPNTEAFF. The chain links TRBV11-2 to TRBJ1-1; without DNA, the TCRdb call of TRBD1 cannot be checked. There are 16 residues in the CDR3. Per germline, CDR1 SGHAT and CDR2 FQNNGV.

The J gene is TRBJ1-4, the V gene TRBV5-6. The germline CDR1 and CDR2 sequences are SGHDT and YYEEEE. The CDR3 consists of 11 residues. CDR3 region: CASSLSGKLLF.

J is TRBJ2-7 and V is TRBV3-1; as DNA is missing, the TRBD1 call by TCRdb cannot be tested. CDR3 size: 14 residues. In germline, CDR1 is LGHDT, CDR2 YNNKEL (reference sequence). This CDR3 reads CASSHWDRGTEQYF.

The chain has TRBV12-5 and TRBJ2-5. CDR3 length equals 15 residues. Germline values: CDR1 LGHNT, CDR2 FRNRAP. The CDR3 reads CASGLDHGSQETQYF.

The chain carries TRBV28 and TRBJ2-2. Germline V gene sequence: CDR1 MDHEN, CDR2 SYDVKM. This CDR3 is built from 15 residues. This CDR3 is CASSPGDQRAGELFF.

V and J are TRBV3-1 and TRBJ2-2; TCRdb outputs TRBD1, but without DNA this stays unchecked. CDR1 LGHDT and CDR2 YNNKEL come from the germline V gene (reference sequence). The CDR3 runs to 14 residues. CDR3 amino acids: CASKDSYNTGELFF.

This chain connects TRBV29-1 to TRBJ1-1. Germline CDR1 reads SQVTM; CDR2 reads ANQGSEA. This CDR3 is 13 amino acids long. Here the CDR3 reads CSVESRVITEAFF.

This chain joins TRBV7-7 and TRBJ2-1; TCRdb returns TRBD1, unconfirmable since there is no DNA. CDR3 length: 15 amino acids. Germline V gives CDR1 SSHAT, CDR2 FNYEAQ (reference sequence). CDR3 protein: CASSPSGSPYNEQFF.

This chain joins TRBV5-1 and TRBJ2-3. CDR1 and CDR2 (germline): SGHRS, YFSETQ. The CDR3 has 15 residues. CDR3 in amino acids: CASSWDSSNTDTQYF.

CDR3: CASSARGGRRQETQYF. The chain uses TRBV19 and TRBJ2-5; TCRdb lists TRBD1, though no DNA is available to test this call. This CDR3 spans 16 amino acids. CDR1 LNHDA and CDR2 SQIVND come from the germline V gene (reference sequence). The complete variable domain, with remaining parts taken from reference TRBV19 and TRBJ2-5, reads DGGITQSPKYLFRKEGQNVTLSCEQNLNHDAMYWYRQDPGQGLRLIYYSQIVNDFQKGDIAEGYSVSREKKESFPLTVTSAQKNPTAFYLCASSARGGRRQETQYFGPGTRLLVL.

The chain is built from TRBV5-1 and TRBJ1-1. The CDR3 runs 17 residues. The germline gives CDR1 SGHRS, CDR2 YFSETQ. CDR3 loop: CASSLAKGEIMNTEAFF.

The V call is TRBV20-1, the J call TRBJ2-4; there is no DNA to check the TCRdb D call of TRBD2. The CDR3 runs to 14 residues. The germline V gene has CDR1 DFQATT and CDR2 SNEGSKA (reference sequence). The CDR3 sequence is CSESRHGAKNIQYF.

The chain uses TRBV11-2 and TRBJ2-4; TCRdb selects TRBD2, and the lack of DNA leaves this call unchecked. In germline, CDR1 is SGHAT, CDR2 FQNNGV. CDR3 size: 20 residues. The chain's CDR3 is CASSSGLAGGRLLAKNIQYF. The variable domain in full, completed from reference TRBV11-2 and TRBJ2-4, reads EAGVAQSPRYKIIEKRQSVAFWCNPISGHATLYWYQQILGQGPKLLIQFQNNGVVDDSQLPKDRFSAERLKGVDSTLKIQPAKLEDSAVYLCASSSGLAGGRLLAKNIQYFGAGTRLSVL.

The chain joins TRBV14 to TRBJ2-1; as DNA is missing, the TRBD1 call by TCRdb cannot be tested. The germline CDR1 and CDR2 sequences are SGHDN and FVKESK. The CDR3 spans 16 residues. CDR3 in amino acids: CASSQDQRGPVNEQFF.

The rearrangement uses TRBV6-1 and TRBJ2-3; there is no DNA to check the TCRdb D call of TRBD1. The CDR3 contains 16 residues. Germline assignment: CDR1 MNHNS and CDR2 SASEGT. CDR3 residues: CASSPSGGGPTDTQYF.

The genes are TRBV6-5 and TRBJ2-7; TCRdb's D gene call, TRBD1, goes unchecked for lack of DNA. Germline-derived CDR1 and CDR2 are MNHEY and SVGAGI. The CDR3 has 16 amino acids. The chain's CDR3 is CASSYSQGKGTYEQYF.

The chain's CDR3 is CASSPRASGGLYNEQFF. The chain carries TRBV18 and TRBJ2-1; the D gene TCRdb calls, TRBD2, cannot be checked with no DNA. Germline values: CDR1 KGHSH, CDR2 LQKENI. The CDR3 extends over 17 amino acids.

The V gene is TRBV24-1, the J gene TRBJ2-3; TCRdb selects TRBD2, and the lack of DNA leaves this call unchecked. This CDR3 region has 16 residues. Germline V lookup: CDR1 KGHDR, CDR2 SFDVKD. Here the CDR3 reads CATSDWTSGGTDTQYF.